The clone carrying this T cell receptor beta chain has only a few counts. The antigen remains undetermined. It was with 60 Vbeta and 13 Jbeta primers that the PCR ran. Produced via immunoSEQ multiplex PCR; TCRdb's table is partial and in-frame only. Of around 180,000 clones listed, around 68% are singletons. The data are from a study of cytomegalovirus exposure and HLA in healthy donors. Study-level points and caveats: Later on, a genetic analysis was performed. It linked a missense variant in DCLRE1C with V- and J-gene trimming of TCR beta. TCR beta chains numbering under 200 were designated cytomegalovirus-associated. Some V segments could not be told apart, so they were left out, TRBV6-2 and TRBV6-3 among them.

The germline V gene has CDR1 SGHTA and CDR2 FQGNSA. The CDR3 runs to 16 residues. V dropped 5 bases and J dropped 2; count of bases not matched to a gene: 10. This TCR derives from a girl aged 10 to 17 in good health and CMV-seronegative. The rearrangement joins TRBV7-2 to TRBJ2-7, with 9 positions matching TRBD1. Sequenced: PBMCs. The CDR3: CASSRSRDRDPYEQYF. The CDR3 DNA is TGTGCCAGCAGCAGAAGCCGGGACAGGGACCCCTACGAGCAGTACTTC.